What follows is one TCR beta chain and its context. The antigen remains undetermined. The second PCR ran about 6 to 11 cycles with a sample-barcoded 5' primer and J-beta primers. TCRdb re-derived calls from the 5' RACE reads in MiXCR, one entry per CDR3 protein. Among about 1.7 million distinct CDR3 sequences listed, approximately 30% were seen once. The data derive from a study of blood T cells in healthy people across ages. Across the study: About one barcoded beta molecule per two T cells came from capture by template switching.

Overall study results and limits: A strong correlation was found between TCR beta diversity and the percentage of naive T cells.

The ends lost 4 bases at V and 2 bases at J; junction bases unmatched: 4. CDR3 length: 14 residues. The germline V gene encodes CDR1 SNHLY and CDR2 FYNNEI. The source is a young woman in good health. The material sequenced was blood. The rearrangement links TRBV2 to TRBJ2-7; the match to TRBD2 covers 8 bases. In DNA form, the CDR3 reads TGTGCCAGCAGTGGGCAGGGACTAGCCTACGAGCAGTACTTC. Protein product: CASSGQGLAYEQYF. Full variable domain (rest looked up from reference TRBV2 and TRBJ2-7): EPEVTQTPSHQVTQMGQEVILRCVPISNHLYFYWYRQILGQKVEFLVSFYNNEISEKSEIFDDQFSVERPDGSNFTLKIRSTKLEDSAMYFCASSGQGLAYEQYFGPGTRLTVT.